The 15 T cell receptor beta chains below all came from one sample that was sequenced in a study of shared clonotypes between healthy human individuals. TCRdb's table, derived via immunoSEQ multiplex PCR, lists solely in-frame clones and lacks some. The sample consists of 950,000 to 1,100,000 clones, about 75% of them appearing once. Sequencing was done on a sample of memory CD4+ T cells sorted from blood. Indicated subset: CD45RA-negative fraction. The receptor set was obtained from a man between 18 and 29 years old in good health.

The chain uses TRBV18 and TRBJ2-7; TRBD1 is a possible D gene (5 bases). This CDR3 spans 11 amino acids. From germline, CDR1 is KGHSH and CDR2 LQKENI. Trimming left V 8 bases short and J 5 bases short, with 10 bases between. For the CDR3, the DNA is TGTGCCAGCGCGGTCAGGGACGAGCAGTACTTC. It codes for CASAVRDEQYF.

J is TRBJ1-6 and V is TRBV5-1; 8 bases fit TRBD1. The CDR3 consists of 15 residues. Germline V gene data show CDR1 as SGHRS and CDR2 as YFSETQ. Germline trimming cut 4 bases from V and 10 bases from J; bases unmatched to any gene: 10. The DNA for the CDR3 is TGCGCCAGCAGCCTCGGACAGGGCTTTAACTCACCCCTCCACTTT. As protein: CASSLGQGFNSPLHF.

Comments on this clone: In the same sample, other DNA sequences code for this CDR3. The genes are TRBV11-2 and TRBJ2-3, with 8 bases matching TRBD2. Trimming cost V 1 base and J 3 bases; bases outside gene matches: 3. CDR3 length: 15 residues. CDR1 and CDR2 from the germline V gene are SGHAT and FQNNGV. The CDR3 sequence: CASSLAGGGTDTQYF. For the CDR3, the DNA is TGTGCCAGCAGCTTAGCCGGGGGGGGGACAGATACGCAGTATTTT. The variable domain in full, completed from reference TRBV11-2 and TRBJ2-3, reads EAGVAQSPRYKIIEKRQSVAFWCNPISGHATLYWYQQILGQGPKLLIQFQNNGVVDDSQLPKDRFSAERLKGVDSTLKIQPAKLEDSAVYLCASSLAGGGTDTQYFGPGTRLTVL.

This clone has more than one count but fewer than ten. The V and J genes are TRBV2 and TRBJ1-1; maybe TRBD1 (6 bases). Germline values: CDR1 SNHLY, CDR2 FYNNEI. The CDR3 is 12 residues long. V lost 6 bases and J 10 bases, leaving 15 bases between the germline ends. In DNA form, the CDR3 reads TGTGCCAGCAGGCTTACAGGGTTTTTAGCTTTCTTT. It codes for CASRLTGFLAFF.

The V and J genes are TRBV6-5 and TRBJ2-1; D perhaps matches TRBD1 (5 bases). Trimming took 7 bases from V and 4 from J, leaving 8 bases between them. CDR3 size: 12 residues. The germline V gene encodes CDR1 MNHEY and CDR2 SVGAGI. CDR3 DNA sequence: TGTGCCAGCAAGGGGCAATACAATGAGCAGTTCTTC. Translation: CASKGQYNEQFF.

V gene TRBV4-1 combines with J gene TRBJ2-3, with 7 nucleotides matching TRBD1. The CDR3 has 15 amino acids. CDR1 is MGHRA and CDR2 is YSYEKL in the germline V gene. V gave up 3 bases and J gave up 6 bases; unmatched junction bases: 9. The CDR3 bases are TGCGCCAGCAGCCACGAGGGACAGCGTGTGGATACGCAGTATTTT. Protein: CASSHEGQRVDTQYF.

This clone occurred many times. The V and J genes are TRBV7-2 and TRBJ2-4; 15 bases match TRBD2. From germline, CDR1 is SGHTA and CDR2 FQGNSA. This CDR3 is 16 amino acids long. V lost 1 base and J lost 7; bases outside the gene matches: 2. In nucleotides, the CDR3 is TGTGCCAGCAGCTTAGGGACTAGCGGGAGGGGGAACATTCAGTACTTC. The encoded protein is CASSLGTSGRGNIQYF. Using reference TRBV7-2 and TRBJ2-4 for the parts outside the CDR3, the full variable domain is GAGVSQSPSNKVTEKGKDVELRCDPISGHTALYWYRQSLGQGLEFLIYFQGNSAPDKSGLPSDRFSAERTGGSVSTLTIQRTQQEDSAVYLCASSLGTSGRGNIQYFGAGTRLSVL.

The chain uses TRBV7-2 and TRBJ1-1; D may be TRBD1 (6 bases). This CDR3 region has 14 residues. Germline V gene lookup returns CDR1 SGHTA and CDR2 FQGNSA. Trimming pared 8 bases from V and 5 bases from J, leaving 18 bases between. Here the CDR3 DNA reads TGTGCCAGCCTCAAATGGGGGCTCGGGACTGAAGCTTTCTTT. It is translated as CASLKWGLGTEAFF.

The V call is TRBV5-4, the J call TRBJ1-1; D ambiguous. Germline V gene data show CDR1 as SGHNT and CDR2 as YYREEE (reference sequence). V was shortened by 0 bases and J by 5 bases, with 11 bases between the two germline ends. CDR3 length: 14 residues. In nucleotides, the CDR3 is TGTGCCAGCAGCTTGGCTGGGATGATTACTGAAGCTTTCTTT. Its protein product is CASSLAGMITEAFF.

The rearrangement uses TRBV28 and TRBJ1-2; D gene ambiguous. This CDR3 contains 14 residues. V lost 6 bases, J lost 7 bases, and 18 bases lay in between. Looked up from germline, CDR1 is MDHEN and CDR2 is SYDVKM. CDR3 sequence (DNA): TGTGCCAGCAGCTTGGACCCCACGGAGGGTGGCTACACCTTC. Translated, it gives CASSLDPTEGGYTF.

In regard to this clone: This same CDR3 is encoded by further DNA sequences in the sample. The rearrangement joins TRBV10-3 to TRBJ2-7; 9 nucleotides align to TRBD2. V gave up 4 bases and J gave up 2 bases; unmatched junction bases: 3. Germline V gives CDR1 ENHRY, CDR2 SYGVKD. The CDR3 contains 14 residues. CDR3 in DNA: TGTGCCATCAGTGGAAGACTAGCGGCCTACGAGCAGTACTTC. It encodes CAISGRLAAYEQYF.

V is TRBV4-1 and J is TRBJ1-4; tentatively, D is TRBD1 (5 bases). V was pared by 1 base and J by 7 bases, with 13 bases between. Germline CDR1 and CDR2: MGHRA and YSYEKL. The CDR3 is made up of 15 amino acids. CDR3: CASSQVLRAGEKLFF. The CDR3, as DNA: TGCGCCAGCAGCCAAGTCCTCAGGGCTGGTGAAAAACTGTTTTTT.

The chain couples TRBV13 to TRBJ2-7; 14 bases are shared with TRBD2. The length of the CDR3 is 18 residues. Germline V gives CDR1 PRHDT, CDR2 FYEKMQ (reference sequence). V lost 4 bases and J lost 7; bases outside the gene matches: 15. The CDR3 sequence is CASSSVGLGTSGRDEQYF. Written as DNA, the CDR3 is TGTGCCAGCAGCTCCGTAGGGCTAGGGACTAGCGGGAGAGATGAGCAGTACTTC.

The chain is built from TRBV7-9 and TRBJ2-7, with 7 positions matching TRBD2. Germline V lookup: CDR1 SEHNR, CDR2 FQNEAQ (reference sequence). V was clipped by 8 bases and J by 5 bases; unmatched bases: 12. The CDR3 runs 14 residues. CDR3 amino acids: CASGMGGFLHEQYF. In DNA form, the CDR3 reads TGTGCCAGCGGTATGGGAGGGTTCCTTCACGAGCAGTACTTC. Drawing the rest from reference TRBV7-9 and TRBJ2-7, the complete variable domain is DTGVSQNPRHKITKRGQNVTFRCDPISEHNRLYWYRQTLGQGPEFLTYFQNEAQLEKSRLLSDRFSAERPKGSFSTLEIQRTEQGDSAMYLCASGMGGFLHEQYFGPGTRLTVT.

This chain connects TRBV28 to TRBJ1-3, with a tentative D call TRBD1 (6 bases). The V gene's germline CDR1 is MDHEN and CDR2 SYDVKM. This CDR3 contains 16 residues. Trimming shortened V by 3 bases and J by 0 bases, and 12 bases separated the two germline ends. This CDR3 is CASSFSDRHSGNTIYF. In nucleotides, the CDR3 is TGTGCCAGCAGTTTTTCCGACAGGCACTCTGGAAACACCATATATTTT.